This T cell receptor beta chain originates from a study of shared clonotypes between healthy human individuals. As to this clone: The antigen remains unidentified.

Every contributor of samples was a Caucasian grown-up residing in Nashville, Tennessee. The CDR3 contains 13 residues. V lost 4 bases and J 6 bases, leaving 13 bases between the germline ends. Germline values: CDR1 KGHSH, CDR2 LQKENI. Broader study findings: Exclusively blood specimens were collected; tissue repertoires likely differ.

The genomic DNA of each subset was split evenly across several immunoSEQ plates. Sorted-subset replicate PCR reactions were performed with approximately 180 ng DNA, corresponding to about 30,000 T cell genomes. Using immunoSEQ multiplex PCR, the repertoire was profiled, and TCRdb retains in-frame clones only, with some absent. The sample includes a few million clones, approximately 94% seen only once; the top ten take over 0.12%. The sequencing input was naive CD4+ T cells sorted from blood. Subset specified: CD45RA+ positively selected. This sequence joins TRBV18 and TRBJ2-7; D perhaps matches TRBD1 (5 bases). This clonotype was obtained from a man aged 18 to 29 in good health. The CDR3 reads CASSLDLRGEQYF. CDR3 in DNA: TGTGCCAGCTCACTAGACCTTAGGGGCGAGCAGTACTTC.